This passage covers 15 T cell receptor beta chains from one sample sequenced in a study of cytomegalovirus exposure and HLA in healthy donors. Researchers ran the PCR with 60 Vbeta and 13 Jbeta primers. Profiling relied on immunoSEQ multiplex PCR, and the TCRdb table lists in-frame clones only, not all of them. There are under 200,000 clones in the sample; 70% to 85% occur only once, and less than 2.5% lies in the top ten. What was sequenced was PBMCs. These receptors were obtained from a man aged 50 to 59 in good health and CMV-seropositive.

The chain joins TRBV10-3 to TRBJ2-5, with 8 bases fitting TRBD2. V was pared by 3 bases and J by 8 bases, with 5 bases of the junction left unmatched. CDR1 and CDR2 (germline): ENHRY, SYGVKD. The CDR3 loop spans 13 amino acids. The chain's CDR3 is CAISEDREGTQYF. In DNA form, the CDR3 reads TGTGCCATCAGTGAAGACCGGGAGGGCACCCAGTACTTC.

CDR3 sequence: CASSQDWRTEAFF. CDR3 bases: TGCGCCAGCAGCCAAGACTGGAGAACTGAAGCTTTCTTT. The V call is TRBV4-1, the J call TRBJ1-1; no clear D gene. The length of the CDR3 is 13 residues. Germline V lookup: CDR1 MGHRA, CDR2 YSYEKL. V gave up 0 bases and J gave up 5 bases, with 7 bases separating them.

The chain combines TRBV27 with TRBJ1-2; TRBD1 matches at 11 bases. The CDR3 contains 15 residues. CDR1 and CDR2 (germline): MNHEY, SMNVEV (reference sequence). The trim removed 4 bases at V and 6 bases at J, leaving 7 bases unmatched. The CDR3 coding sequence is TGTGCCAGCAGTTCGGACAGGGGGCGGGGAAATGGCTACACCTTC. Its protein is CASSSDRGRGNGYTF.

This clone appeared a few times. The genes are TRBV18 and TRBJ1-4; D perhaps matches TRBD1 (5 bases). V dropped 0 bases and J dropped 0 bases, with 11 bases sitting between them. CDR1 and CDR2 from the germline V gene are KGHSH and LQKENI. This CDR3 has 17 residues. The CDR3 nucleotides read TGTGCCAGCTCACCACCGGGGACTCTCGCAACTAATGAAAAACTGTTTTTT. It translates to CASSPPGTLATNEKLFF. Drawing the rest from reference TRBV18 and TRBJ1-4, the complete variable domain is NAGVMQNPRHLVRRRGQEARLRCSPMKGHSHVYWYRQLPEEGLKFMVYLQKENIIDESGMPKERFSAEFPKEGPSILRIQQVVRGDSAAYFCASSPPGTLATNEKLFFGSGTQLSVL.

A note on this clone: At one boundary the junction diverges from the germline segment, which might be a read error. The V and J genes are TRBV7-7 and TRBJ2-1; 11 nucleotides align to TRBD2. The germline CDR1 and CDR2 sequences are SSHAT and FNYEAQ (reference sequence). The CDR3 covers 17 residues. The CDR3 is CASSLRYSGGAYNEQFF. CDR3 nucleotides: TGTGCTAGCAGCTTACGTTATAGCGGGGGGGCCTACAATGAGCAGTTCTTC.

This chain uses TRBV5-4 with TRBJ2-4, with 11 bases that match TRBD1. V gave up 0 bases and J gave up 9 bases; unmatched junction bases: 2. The CDR3 is 14 amino acids. Looked up from germline, CDR1 is SGHNT and CDR2 is YYREEE (reference sequence). The CDR3 DNA follows: TGTGCCAGCAGCTTGGGGACAGGGGGCGTCATTCAGTACTTC. Amino acid sequence: CASSLGTGGVIQYF.

J is TRBJ1-4 and V is TRBV7-2, with D maybe TRBD1 (6 bases). The CDR3 totals 16 residues. Looked up from germline, CDR1 is SGHTA and CDR2 is FQGNSA. The germline V and J ends were trimmed by 5 bases and 7 bases, with 20 bases remaining between them. CDR3 nucleotide sequence: TGTGCCAGCAGCCCGAGACAGGCAGGGGCTGGTGAAAAACTGTTTTTT. Its protein product is CASSPRQAGAGEKLFF.

This chain links TRBV7-2 with TRBJ1-1; tentatively, D is TRBD1 (6 bases). Per germline, CDR1 SGHTA and CDR2 FQGNSA. V lost 2 bases and J 4 bases, leaving 8 bases between the germline ends. The CDR3 sequence is 13 residues long. CDR3 DNA sequence: TGTGCCAGCAGCTTAAGGGGGGGCACTGAAGCTTTCTTT. Protein sequence: CASSLRGGTEAFF.

The CDR3 DNA reads as TGTGCCAGCAGCCCTCATTCCGGGACAGATACGCAGTATTTT. It translates to CASSPHSGTDTQYF. The chain recombines TRBV7-3 with TRBJ2-3; D is unclear. V was trimmed by 5 bases and J by 3 bases, leaving 12 bases between them. Germline V gene sequence: CDR1 SGHTA, CDR2 FQGTGA. CDR3 size: 14 residues.

The rearrangement uses TRBV6-5 and TRBJ2-5, with 13 nucleotides matching TRBD2. There are 16 residues in the CDR3. Trimming removed 4 bases from V and 5 bases from J; junction bases left unmatched: 7. Germline V gives CDR1 MNHEY, CDR2 SVGAGI. CDR3 in amino acids: CASSSELAGGQETQYF. As DNA, the CDR3 is TGTGCCAGCAGTTCCGAACTAGCGGGGGGGCAGGAGACCCAGTACTTC.

The chain is built from TRBV6-5 and TRBJ1-1; D unresolved. This CDR3 spans 14 amino acids. Germline CDR1 and CDR2: MNHEY and SVGAGI. V lost 7 bases, J lost 1 base, and 13 bases lay in between. The CDR3 DNA follows: TGTGCCAGCACCCGGGGAACCTCGAACACTGAAGCTTTCTTT. Its translation is CASTRGTSNTEAFF.

The V call is TRBV10-2, the J call TRBJ2-1; 8 bases agree with TRBD1. The germline CDR1 and CDR2 sequences are WSHSY and SAAADI. The CDR3 runs to 14 residues. V lost 8 bases and J lost 3; bases outside the gene matches: 6. The CDR3 sequence: CASGQGAGYNEQFF. CDR3 nucleotides: TGCGCCAGCGGGCAGGGGGCTGGCTACAATGAGCAGTTCTTC.

In DNA, the CDR3 is TGTGCCAGCAGCTTGGCCGGGCGCAGCCGAGGGAACTACGAGCAGTACTTC. This codes for CASSLAGRSRGNYEQYF. J is TRBJ2-7 and V is TRBV5-4, with a weak D call TRBD2 (5 bases). V was cut by 0 bases and J by 3 bases, with 19 bases left in between. This CDR3 has 17 residues. Per the germline V gene, CDR1 is SGHNT and CDR2 is YYREEE (reference sequence).

This chain connects TRBV9 to TRBJ1-2; no reliable D call. Trimming took off 0 bases at V and 2 bases at J, with 14 bases between the two ends. This CDR3 is 16 amino acids long. Germline lookup yields CDR1 SGDLS and CDR2 YYNGEE. CDR3 nucleotide sequence: TGTGCCAGCAGCGTAGACGCAGGCAGCCTAAACTATGGCTACACCTTC. Its translation is CASSVDAGSLNYGYTF.

Concerning this clone: The junction departs from germline at one end; a sequencing error may be responsible. This rearrangement joins TRBV10-3 to TRBJ2-7; 11 nucleotides match TRBD1. This CDR3 region has 13 residues. The V gene's germline CDR1 is ENHRY and CDR2 SYGVKD. The CDR3 spells CAVRTGGTYEQYF. In DNA, the CDR3 is TGTGCCGTCAGGACAGGGGGCACCTACGAGCAGTACTTC.